This T cell receptor beta chain originates from a study of T cell repertoires in cytomegalovirus infection (dated by TCRdb to about 2019). With regard to the full study: Recently identified HLA-C-restricted CMV epitopes, whose presentation resists viral immunomodulation, were targeted by peptide stimulations together with well-studied HLA-B-restricted epitopes. The HLA type of each donor mattered for the analysis, because public TCR beta signatures pointed to carriage of CMV infection along with the matching HLA type. Study-level results and caveats: In both this cohort and an independent cohort of a few hundred donors, the cumulative frequency of public TCR beta family members distinguished carriers of CMV infection plus the relevant HLA type. The ex vivo response was dominated by HLA-C-restricted CMV-specific TCR beta clonotypes, and the single most frequent clonotype in two of eight donors was supplied by these HLA-C-restricted clonotypes.

In the case of this clonotype: No cognate antigen has been identified for it. Per-base quality was not reported, and no clone a single base away is much larger than it.

Sequencing was carried out with an Illumina HiSeq 1500. TCRdb cleaned the public reads at Q25 with fastp, built clones with MiXCR and kept in-frame beta chains. Here each entry gathers all rows of one CDR3 protein and keeps the most common genes and DNA. Across this sample there are about 700,000 distinct CDR3 sequences, with 30% to 35% seen only once. The ten largest clones add up to 15% to 20% of the sample. This specimen's treatment or condition label, per the study, means: in vitro stimulation with specific CMV peptide epitopes to enrich CMV-specific T cells. This receptor was obtained from a human donor in good health (CMV status not recorded). Some clones in this sample may be carry-over from other donors' samples. The sample was cultured PBMCs, taken from culture after CMV antigen stimulation.

CDR3 sequence: CASGLVDDGLVVAWEQYF. Read as DNA, the sequence is TGTGCTAGTGGTTTGGTTGATGACGGACTAGTCGTCGCGTGGGAGCAGTACTTC. The V and J segments used are TRBV12-5 and TRBJ2-7, with 7 bases aligning to TRBD2. CDR1 and CDR2 are read off the germline V gene as LGHNT and FRNRAP. The CDR3 runs 18 residues from the cysteine to the phenylalanine. CDR3 DNA is the only sequence kept; it has 54 bases, read in frame from the first base. Trimming leaves V shorter by 0 bases and J shorter by 7 bases, with the junction holding 18 bases beyond the gene matches. Here the CDR3 is joined to the reference TRBV12-5 and TRBJ2-7 genes, and the full variable domain is: DARVTQTPRHKVTEMGQEVTMRCQPILGHNTVFWYRQTMMQGLELLAYFRNRAPLDDSGMPKDRFSAEMPDATLATLKIQPSEPRDSAVYFCASGLVDDGLVVAWEQYFGPGTRLTVT.